This is a list of T cell receptor beta chains from one sample in a study of blood T cell repertoires in COVID-19. Sequenced by immunoSEQ multiplex PCR; TCRdb stores in-frame clones only, minus some. This table holds about 110,000 clones, over 75% found once. Material: peripheral blood. The receptors derive from a woman in her seventies with acute or convalescent COVID-19. Both conserved end residues are part of each CDR3.

>TRBV7-2|TRBJ1-1
CASSLLGLMNTEAFF
>TRBV28|TRBJ2-7
CASRPLGVSGTYEQYF
>TRBV4-3|TRBJ2-6
CASSQDQHRGRGANVLTF
>TRBV29-1|TRBJ2-2
CSVDGPRTGELFF
>TRBV7-9|TRBJ2-1
CASSLVTPRGSTEQFF
>TRBV2|TRBJ2-4
CASSDSGGRGINIQYF
>TRBV27|TRBJ1-5
CASSRNRGLDQPQHF
>TRBV28|TRBJ2-3
CASMWGTSTDTQYF
>TRBV27|TRBJ2-7
CASSLTVPSRGEQYF
>TRBV6-5|TRBJ1-4
CASSSVMGQTNEKLFF
>TRBV5-1|TRBJ2-3
CASSLALTGGASTDTQYF
>TRBV27|TRBJ2-5
CASSTHANPRGTQYF
>TRBV18|TRBJ2-3
CASSPGLAEDTQYF